These 10 T cell receptor beta chains came from one sample sequenced in a study of T cells after yellow fever vaccination (dated by TCRdb to about 2019). Reading the label with the study, this specimen's treatment or condition is: live attenuated yellow fever vaccine strain. Libraries came from 5' RACE. The run used an Illumina HiSeq 2500. TCRdb reprocessing: public reads trimmed at Q25 with fastp, clones called with MiXCR, in-frame beta chains kept. CDR3 protein sequences are deduplicated, and each keeps its most common genes and DNA. Present in this sample are roughly 520,000 distinct CDR3 sequences, roughly a fifth of which were seen just once. The ten biggest clones cover 15% to 20% of the sample. The sequenced sample was PBMCs, obtained roughly 20 days after the first yellow fever vaccination. The receptors shown here come from a man younger than 30 who received the YFV17D yellow fever vaccine.

This clonotype has only a few counts. V is TRBV23-1 and J is TRBJ2-5; possibly TRBD1 or TRBD2 for D (5 bases each). TRBV23-1 is classed as an ORF, of uncertain function. V was clipped by 5 bases and J by 9 bases, with 19 bases between them. The CDR3 covers 14 residues. The CDR3 here is CASSRRTGPRAQYF. As DNA, the CDR3 is TGCGCCAGCAGTAGACGGACGGGACCACGGGCCCAGTACTTC.

This clonotype was seen only a few times. This chain links TRBV27 with TRBJ2-2, with D perhaps assigned TRBD1 or TRBD2 (5 bases each). CDR1 and CDR2 (germline): MNHEY, SMNVEV (reference sequence). There are 12 residues in the CDR3. Trimming took 6 bases from V and 6 from J, leaving 8 bases between them. The CDR3 loop is CASSGDAGELFF. The CDR3 bases are TGTGCCAGCAGCGGGGACGCCGGGGAGCTGTTTTTT.

This clonotype came up a few times. The chain uses TRBV18 and TRBJ2-3; the match to TRBD2 covers 7 bases. This CDR3 is built from 13 residues. V lost 2 bases, J lost 10 bases, and 6 bases stayed unmatched. CDR1 KGHSH and CDR2 LQKENI come from the germline V gene. CDR3 loop: CASSPLGRDSQYF. DNA for the CDR3: TGTGCCAGCTCACCATTGGGGAGGGATTCGCAGTATTTT. The complete variable domain, with remaining parts taken from reference TRBV18 and TRBJ2-3, reads NAGVMQNPRHLVRRRGQEARLRCSPMKGHSHVYWYRQLPEEGLKFMVYLQKENIIDESGMPKERFSAEFPKEGPSILRIQQVVRGDSAAYFCASSPLGRDSQYFGPGTRLTVL.

This clonotype was detected only a few times. The chain has TRBV18 and TRBJ1-1, with D possibly being TRBD1 (6 bases). Trimming cost V 2 bases and J 2 bases, with 18 bases left between them. Germline V lookup: CDR1 KGHSH, CDR2 LQKENI. The CDR3 contains 17 residues. CDR3 sequence reads: CASSPGQQGLGNTEAFF. CDR3 in DNA: TGTGCCAGCTCACCAGGGCAACAGGGCTTGGGTAACACTGAAGCTTTCTTT.

The rearrangement links TRBV9 to TRBJ2-1, with TRBD2 as a possible D gene (7 bases). Per germline, CDR1 SGDLS and CDR2 YYNGEE. The CDR3 has 15 residues. Deletions cut 6 bases from V and 4 bases from J, with 17 bases between. The CDR3: CASTNRGGVYNEQFF. The CDR3 DNA is TGTGCCAGCACCAATAGGGGGGGCGTATACAATGAGCAGTTCTTC. Full variable domain (missing parts from reference TRBV9 and TRBJ2-1): DSGVTQTPKHLITATGQRVTLRCSPRSGDLSVYWYQQSLDQGLQFLIQYYNGEERAKGNILERFSAQQFPDLHSELNLSSLELGDSALYFCASTNRGGVYNEQFFGPGTRLTVL.

The chain carries TRBV25-1 and TRBJ1-1, with a tentative D call TRBD1 (5 bases). Per germline, CDR1 MGHDK and CDR2 SYGVNS. Trimming left V 2 bases short and J 8 bases short, with 12 bases between. This CDR3 is 13 amino acids long. The CDR3 region is CASSENGRGEAFF. The CDR3 DNA reads TGTGCCAGCAGTGAAAACGGCCGGGGGGAAGCTTTCTTT.

The gene calls are TRBV12-3 or TRBV12-4 and TRBJ2-1; a weak D match, TRBD2 (5 bases). The CDR3 is 13 amino acids. The V and J ends lost 2 bases and 6 bases respectively, with 8 bases between them. CDR3 sequence reads: CASSLRGVNEQFF. In nucleotides, the CDR3 is TGTGCCAGCAGTTTACGGGGTGTCAATGAGCAGTTCTTC.

The rearrangement uses TRBV5-1 and TRBJ1-1; D is unresolved. The CDR3 is 12 residues long. Germline CDR1 and CDR2: SGHRS and YFSETQ. V dropped 7 bases and J dropped 0 bases, with 7 bases sitting between them. CDR3 bases: TGCGCCAGCGGCTCGGTGAACACTGAAGCTTTCTTT. The encoded protein is CASGSVNTEAFF.

The V and J genes are TRBV7-3 and TRBJ2-6; possibly TRBD2 for D (5 bases). The CDR3 totals 16 residues. Germline V CDR1 and CDR2: SGHTA, FQGTGA. Trimming stripped 5 bases from V and 2 bases from J, with 13 bases between. The CDR3 DNA reads TGTGCCAGCAGCCTAGCCCCAGGTGCTGGGGCCAACGTCCTGACTTTC. Encoded protein: CASSLAPGAGANVLTF. Complete variable domain (other parts from reference TRBV7-3 and TRBJ2-6): GAGVSQTPSNKVTEKGKYVELRCDPISGHTALYWYRQSLGQGPEFLIYFQGTGAADDSGLPNDRFFAVRPEGSVSTLKIQRTERGDSAVYLCASSLAPGAGANVLTFGAGSRLTVL.

The rearrangement joins TRBV18 to TRBJ2-7; TRBD1 aligns across 10 bases. Unmatched junction bases numbered 7, after V lost 5 bases and J lost 6 bases. Germline CDR1 and CDR2: KGHSH and LQKENI. The CDR3 covers 14 residues. CDR3 protein: CASSWGQGSGEQYF. CDR3 bases: TGTGCCAGCTCATGGGGACAGGGGTCGGGCGAGCAGTACTTC. The full variable domain, in which reference TRBV18 and TRBJ2-7 provide the parts outside the CDR3, is NAGVMQNPRHLVRRRGQEARLRCSPMKGHSHVYWYRQLPEEGLKFMVYLQKENIIDESGMPKERFSAEFPKEGPSILRIQQVVRGDSAAYFCASSWGQGSGEQYFGPGTRLTVT.